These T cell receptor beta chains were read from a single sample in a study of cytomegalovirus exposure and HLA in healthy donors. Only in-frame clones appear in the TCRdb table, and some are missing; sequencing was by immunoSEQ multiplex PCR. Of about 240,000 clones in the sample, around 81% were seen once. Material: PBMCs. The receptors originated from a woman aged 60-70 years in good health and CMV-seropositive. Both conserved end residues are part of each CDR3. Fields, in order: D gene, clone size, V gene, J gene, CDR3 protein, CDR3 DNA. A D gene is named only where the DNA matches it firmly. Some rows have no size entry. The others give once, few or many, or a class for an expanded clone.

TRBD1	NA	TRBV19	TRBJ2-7	CASRTGSEQYF	TGTGCCAGCAGGACAGGGAGCGAGCAGTACTTC
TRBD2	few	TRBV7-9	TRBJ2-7	CASSSPGLAYRHSSYEQYF	TGTGCCAGCAGCTCCCCGGGACTAGCGTACAGACACAGCTCCTACGAGCAGTACTTC
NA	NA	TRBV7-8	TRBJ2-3	CASSLVRGRDTQYF	TGTGCCAGCAGCTTAGTGCGGGGAAGGGATACGCAGTATTTT
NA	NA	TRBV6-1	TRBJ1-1	CASRPRVDTEAFF	TGTGCCAGCAGACCCAGGGTTGACACTGAAGCTTTCTTT
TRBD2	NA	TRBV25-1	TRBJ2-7	CASSGGAGKSYEQYF	TGTGCCAGCAGCGGGGGGGCAGGGAAGAGCTACGAGCAGTACTTC
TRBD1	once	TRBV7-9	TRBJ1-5	CASSQGQGGQPQHF	TGTGCCAGCAGCCAGGGACAGGGAGGTCAGCCCCAGCATTTT
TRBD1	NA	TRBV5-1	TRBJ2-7	CASSWDRVGNEQYF	TGCGCCAGCAGCTGGGACAGGGTTGGAAACGAGCAGTACTTC
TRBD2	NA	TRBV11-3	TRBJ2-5	CASSFSSGITETQYF	TGTGCCAGCAGCTTTTCTAGCGGGATAACGGAGACCCAGTACTTC
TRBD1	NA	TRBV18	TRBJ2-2	CASSRQGIGELFF	TGTGCCAGCTCGCGACAGGGAATCGGGGAGCTGTTTTTT
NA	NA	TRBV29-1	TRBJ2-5	CSVLGRPGLTLETQYF	TGCAGCGTTCTGGGGCGACCGGGACTGACCTTGGAGACCCAGTACTTC
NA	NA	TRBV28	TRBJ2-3	CASSHLGGTGTQYF	TGTGCCAGCAGCCATTTGGGCGGGACGGGTACGCAGTATTTT
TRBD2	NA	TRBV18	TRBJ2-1	CASSQGLATYNEQFF	TGTGCCAGCTCACAGGGACTAGCGACCTACAATGAGCAGTTCTTC
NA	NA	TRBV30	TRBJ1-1	CAWSPHGGTGIEAFF	TGTGCCTGGAGTCCTCACGGGGGAACTGGCATTGAAGCTTTCTTT
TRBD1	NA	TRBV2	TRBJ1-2	CASRRDRDDYGYTF	TGTGCCAGCAGAAGAGACAGGGATGACTATGGCTACACCTTC
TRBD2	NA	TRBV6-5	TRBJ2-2	CASSYGLAALTGELFF	TGTGCCAGCAGTTACGGACTAGCGGCCCTGACCGGGGAGCTGTTTTTT
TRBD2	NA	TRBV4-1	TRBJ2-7	CASSQGRLATTYEQYF	TGCGCCAGCAGCCAGGGGAGACTAGCGACAACCTACGAGCAGTACTTC
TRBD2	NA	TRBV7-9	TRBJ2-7	CASSDNSGRTKF	TGTGCCAGCAGCGATAATAGCGGGAGGACGAAATTC
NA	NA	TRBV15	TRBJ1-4	CATSRDLRGGADEKLFF	TGTGCCACCAGCAGAGATTTGCGGGGAGGGGCTGATGAAAAACTGTTTTTT
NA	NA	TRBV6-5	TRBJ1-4	CASSSRAWGDEKLFF	TGTGCCAGCAGTTCTCGAGCGTGGGGAGATGAAAAACTGTTTTTT
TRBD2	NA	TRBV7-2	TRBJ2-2	CASSSWTSADTGELFF	TGTGCCAGCAGCTCGTGGACTAGCGCCGACACCGGGGAGCTGTTTTTT